A single sample is the source of the 15 T cell receptor beta chains below, sequenced in a study of T cell clones after liver transplantation. Assay: immunoSEQ multiplex PCR; the TCRdb copy retains only in-frame clones and omits some. Among around 110,000 clones listed, about nine tenths were seen once. The starting material was CD4+ T cells from blood, obtained 12 months after liver transplant. The receptors here all came from a human patient who received a liver transplant. Some T cells could come from the graft donor.

The J gene is TRBJ2-1, the V gene TRBV7-3; 7 bases agree with TRBD2. CDR3 length equals 13 residues. V shed 5 bases and J 12 bases; nucleotides not matched to a gene: 10. CDR1 and CDR2 from the germline V gene are SGHTA and FQGTGA. The CDR3 DNA follows: TGTGCCAGCAGCCCATCAGCGGGGATCGGGCAGTTCTTC. Its protein product is CASSPSAGIGQFF.

V is TRBV5-1 and J is TRBJ2-7; D remains unclear. Germline values: CDR1 SGHRS, CDR2 YFSETQ. The CDR3 is 16 amino acids. V shed 4 bases and J shed 5 bases, with 22 bases lying between them. The CDR3 is CASSRLPGRSVNEQYF. The DNA of the CDR3 is TGCGCCAGCAGCCGCTTGCCGGGTCGGTCCGTGAACGAGCAGTACTTC.

The chain joins TRBV9 to TRBJ2-5; 15 bases are shared with TRBD2. Germline values: CDR1 SGDLS, CDR2 YYNGEE. Trimming removed 4 bases from V and 1 base from J; junction bases left unmatched: 5. This CDR3 spans 17 amino acids. The CDR3 region has the DNA TGTGCCAGCAGCCTAGGGACTAGCGGGAGGCCCCAAGAGACCCAGTACTTC. Protein product: CASSLGTSGRPQETQYF.

The V gene is TRBV2, the J gene TRBJ2-5, with D tentatively TRBD1 or TRBD2 (5 bases each). Germline loops: CDR1 SNHLY, CDR2 FYNNEI. V dropped 8 bases and J dropped 5 bases, with 12 bases sitting between them. The CDR3 contains 12 residues. CDR3 amino acids: CASRGRAETQYF. CDR3 nucleotides: TGTGCCAGCCGGGGCAGGGCCGAGACCCAGTACTTC.

This clone was observed once. The rearrangement uses TRBV30 and TRBJ2-3; TRBD1 matches 7 bases. The V segment lost 2 bases and the J segment 4 bases; nucleotides outside the gene matches: 3. CDR3 size: 13 residues. Germline CDR1 and CDR2: GTSNPN and SVGIG (reference sequence). This chain's CDR3 is CAWSQGESDTQYF. The CDR3 DNA follows: TGTGCCTGGAGTCAGGGGGAATCAGATACGCAGTATTTT.

J is TRBJ2-1 and V is TRBV5-1; no firm D call. Looked up from germline, CDR1 is SGHRS and CDR2 is YFSETQ. The germline V and J ends were trimmed by 4 bases and 5 bases, with 13 bases remaining between them. This CDR3 is 14 amino acids long. CDR3 coding DNA: TGCGCCAGCAGCGCCGCCCAACCCCACAATGAGCAGTTCTTC. Protein: CASSAAQPHNEQFF.

This rearrangement joins TRBV29-1 to TRBJ2-5, with 12 bases fitting TRBD2. The V and J ends lost 7 bases and 2 bases, in that order; junction bases with no gene match: 14. The CDR3 spans 17 residues. Per the germline V gene, CDR1 is SQVTM and CDR2 is ANQGSEA. DNA for the CDR3: TGCAGCGCTGGGTCACTCAGGGGACTAGCGGGTCAAGAGACCCAGTACTTC. The encoded protein is CSAGSLRGLAGQETQYF.

This rearrangement joins TRBV7-9 to TRBJ2-3, with D perhaps matching TRBD2 (5 bases). The CDR3 runs 13 residues. CDR1 and CDR2 (germline): SEHNR, FQNEAQ (reference sequence). Between the trimmed V and J ends, which lost 3 bases and 6 bases, there was a span of 10 bases. The CDR3 protein is CASSFGVADTQYF. The CDR3 DNA reads as TGTGCCAGCAGCTTCGGGGTAGCTGATACGCAGTATTTT.

This chain joins TRBV6-5 and TRBJ2-5, with TRBD1 as a possible D gene (6 bases). The CDR3 totals 13 residues. The germline V gene encodes CDR1 MNHEY and CDR2 SVGAGI. V lost 6 bases to trimming and J lost 0 bases, with 8 bases between them. DNA of the CDR3: TGTGCCAGCAGAGGACAGAACCAAGAGACCCAGTACTTC. This encodes CASRGQNQETQYF.

The CDR3 DNA reads TGTGCCAGTAGTATAGGGAGAGGCTACGAGCAGTACTTC. As protein: CASSIGRGYEQYF. V and J are TRBV19 and TRBJ2-7; D uncertain. This CDR3 is 13 amino acids long. Trimming took 1 base from V and 3 from J, leaving 7 bases between them. Looked up from germline, CDR1 is LNHDA and CDR2 is SQIVND (reference sequence).

The chain carries TRBV18 and TRBJ2-7; 12 positions match TRBD2. J gave up 2 bases and V 4 bases, and 3 bases lay outside the gene matches. The CDR3 is 15 amino acids. From germline, CDR1 is KGHSH and CDR2 LQKENI. The CDR3 reads CASSRTSGTTYEQYF. The CDR3 DNA sequence: TGTGCCAGCTCACGGACTAGCGGGACCACCTACGAGCAGTACTTC.

The rearrangement links TRBV2 to TRBJ2-3; 10 bases fit TRBD1. Trimming cost V 3 bases and J 8 bases; bases outside gene matches: 5. There are 14 residues in the CDR3. The germline CDR1 and CDR2 sequences are SNHLY and FYNNEI. CDR3 amino acids: CASSEDRGWGTQYF. The CDR3, as DNA: TGTGCCAGCAGTGAGGACAGGGGGTGGGGTACGCAGTATTTT.

On this clone itself: Other DNA sequences from this sample encode an identical CDR3 as well. The chain recombines TRBV28 with TRBJ2-1, with D possibly matching TRBD2 (5 bases). Trimming cost V 5 bases and J 2 bases, with 7 bases left between them. The CDR3 covers 13 residues. CDR1 is MDHEN, CDR2 SYDVKM, per germline. The CDR3: CASSTGAYNEQFF. The CDR3 region has the DNA TGTGCCAGCAGTACCGGGGCCTACAATGAGCAGTTCTTC.

This clone has just one count. The chain is built from TRBV7-2 and TRBJ2-5, with TRBD2 matching 8 bases. V shed 4 bases, J shed 3 bases, and the junction held 4 bases outside the gene matches. The germline V gene has CDR1 SGHTA and CDR2 FQGNSA. CDR3 size: 14 residues. CDR3 residues: CASSSSLAEETQYF. The CDR3 nucleotides read TGTGCCAGCAGCTCGTCACTAGCGGAAGAGACCCAGTACTTC.

The chain joins TRBV2 to TRBJ2-7; D is ambiguous. Germline values: CDR1 SNHLY, CDR2 FYNNEI. V was cut by 2 bases and J by 1 base, with 12 bases left in between. The CDR3 covers 15 residues. CDR3 protein: CASSEFIDISYEQYF. In DNA, the CDR3 is TGTGCCAGCAGTGAATTTATTGACATTTCCTACGAGCAGTACTTC.